This T cell receptor (beta chain) emerged from a study of metastatic and nonmetastatic thyroid tumors. TCRdb redid the clone calls on the PCR reads using MiXCR. The sample has around 4,900 clones, 20% to 25% seen once; the top ten hold less than 25%. Trimming removed 5 bases from V and 0 bases from J, with 12 bases in between. CDR3 length equals 15 residues. In germline, CDR1 is SGHAT, CDR2 FQNNGV. No patient had received any treatment before thyroid surgery. The chain couples TRBV11-2 to TRBJ2-3; D call uncertain. Sequencing was performed on tumor tissue. This TCR was recovered from a male donor with papillary thyroid cancer or a benign thyroid nodule (not recorded which). Some clones in this sample may be carry-over from other donors' samples. The CDR3: CASSTDYLSTDTQYF. As DNA, the CDR3 is TGTGCCAGCAGCACTGATTACCTTAGCACAGATACGCAGTATTTT. The full variable domain, in which reference TRBV11-2 and TRBJ2-3 provide the parts outside the CDR3, is EAGVAQSPRYKIIEKRQSVAFWCNPISGHATLYWYQQILGQGPKLLIQFQNNGVVDDSQLPKDRFSAERLKGVDSTLKIQPAKLEDSAVYLCASSTDYLSTDTQYFGPGTRLTVL.